The source of this T cell receptor beta chain is a study of shared clonotypes between healthy human individuals. The wider study: The plates for each donor numbered three CD4 naive, three CD4 memory, two CD8 naive and one CD8 memory.

Some clones are missing from TCRdb's copy, which holds only in-frame ones; the method was immunoSEQ multiplex PCR. The sample lists about a million clones; approximately 75% were seen once. The CDR3 spans 15 residues. Germline assignment: CDR1 SEHNR and CDR2 FQNEAQ (reference sequence). Between the trimmed V and J ends, which lost 5 bases and 0 bases, there was a span of 14 bases. This clone was counted ten times or more. What it binds is unknown. In the same sample, other DNA sequences code for this CDR3. The study, taken as a whole, reports: Clonotypes which were not shared had lower generation probabilities than clonotypes that all four donors shared.

The sequenced sample was memory CD4+ T cells from PBMCs. The subset denotes: CD45RA-negative fraction. The chain uses TRBV7-9 and TRBJ2-7, with D possibly TRBD2 on 6 matching bases. This clonotype originated in a man aged 18-30 years in good health. Some clones in this sample may be carry-over from other donors' samples. The CDR3 sequence: CASSPGLADSYEQYF. In DNA, the CDR3 is TGTGCCAGCAGCCCAGGGTTAGCGGACTCCTACGAGCAGTACTTC.